This is a list of T cell receptor beta chains from one sample in a study of OX40 agonist ivuxolimab in advanced cancers. Some clones are missing from TCRdb's copy, which holds only in-frame ones; the method was immunoSEQ multiplex PCR. The sample yields 13,000 to 15,000 clones, approximately 90% seen once. The sample was CD4+ or CD8+ T cells sorted from blood, taken in a trial of the OX40 agonist ivuxolimab. The receptors derive from an adult with an advanced solid tumor such as melanoma, head and neck, liver or kidney cancer. Each CDR3 is given without its conserved first and last residue. Each record gives: D gene, J gene, V gene, CDR3 protein. D genes are given only for firm matches.

d_gene: TRBD1; j_gene: TRBJ1-2; v_gene: TRBV7-2; CDR3aa: ASQTGPYGYT
d_gene: .; j_gene: TRBJ1-1; v_gene: TRBV2; CDR3aa: ASTYEVETTEAF
d_gene: .; j_gene: TRBJ1-1; v_gene: TRBV27; CDR3aa: ASSFQRNTEAF
d_gene: .; j_gene: TRBJ1-2; v_gene: TRBV18; CDR3aa: ASSPESSSGYT
d_gene: .; j_gene: TRBJ2-2; v_gene: TRBV10-1; CDR3aa: ASSESGRTNTGELF
d_gene: TRBD1; j_gene: TRBJ1-2; v_gene: TRBV6-1; CDR3aa: ASRITGVSVDGYT
d_gene: TRBD1; j_gene: TRBJ1-3; v_gene: TRBV11-2; CDR3aa: ASSEDRGRAGNTIY
d_gene: TRBD1; j_gene: TRBJ2-7; v_gene: TRBV5-1; CDR3aa: ASSLIGTGGYEQY
d_gene: TRBD1; j_gene: TRBJ2-5; v_gene: TRBV19; CDR3aa: ASSGATGGNQETQY
d_gene: .; j_gene: TRBJ2-2; v_gene: TRBV5-6; CDR3aa: ASSLVSPGGTGELF
d_gene: .; j_gene: TRBJ1-1; v_gene: TRBV6-5; CDR3aa: ASSSGGRNEAF
d_gene: TRBD2; j_gene: TRBJ2-5; v_gene: TRBV7-2; CDR3aa: ASSSPGLARQETQY
d_gene: .; j_gene: TRBJ2-3; v_gene: TRBV6-1; CDR3aa: ASSELTNIQSDTQY
d_gene: TRBD2; j_gene: TRBJ2-7; v_gene: TRBV5-6; CDR3aa: ASYLGTSGLGEQY
d_gene: .; j_gene: TRBJ1-1; v_gene: TRBV9; CDR3aa: ASSVVMWPEAF
d_gene: .; j_gene: TRBJ2-3; v_gene: TRBV20-1; CDR3aa: SADYTDTQY
d_gene: .; j_gene: TRBJ2-3; v_gene: TRBV4-2; CDR3aa: ASSQDVGVGTQY
d_gene: TRBD2; j_gene: TRBJ2-1; v_gene: TRBV11-2; CDR3aa: ASSSRGGLAGLNEQF
d_gene: TRBD1; j_gene: TRBJ1-5; v_gene: TRBV19; CDR3aa: ASSHRGPQH
d_gene: TRBD1; j_gene: TRBJ1-4; v_gene: TRBV9; CDR3aa: ASSVSGGEGEKLF
d_gene: .; j_gene: TRBJ1-1; v_gene: TRBV18; CDR3aa: ASSEGENTEAF
d_gene: TRBD2; j_gene: TRBJ2-1; v_gene: TRBV18; CDR3aa: ASSPGTSGLNEQF
d_gene: TRBD1; j_gene: TRBJ1-1; v_gene: TRBV5-1; CDR3aa: ASSFRGGNTEAF
d_gene: TRBD1; j_gene: TRBJ1-5; v_gene: TRBV6-4; CDR3aa: ASSGGQGEDSNQPQH
d_gene: .; j_gene: TRBJ2-5; v_gene: TRBV7-8; CDR3aa: ASSLASQKETQY
d_gene: .; j_gene: TRBJ2-3; v_gene: TRBV10-3; CDR3aa: ATSGVTTASTDTQY
d_gene: .; j_gene: TRBJ1-2; v_gene: TRBV6-5; CDR3aa: ASAPLTGYGYT
d_gene: .; j_gene: TRBJ2-7; v_gene: TRBV6-5; CDR3aa: ASAPSSAGGWEQY
d_gene: .; j_gene: TRBJ1-1; v_gene: TRBV19; CDR3aa: ASSIGRILNTEAF
d_gene: .; j_gene: TRBJ1-2; v_gene: TRBV6-5; CDR3aa: ASSYAPTGGYGYT
d_gene: .; j_gene: TRBJ1-4; v_gene: TRBV7-6; CDR3aa: ASSLAGEAGAEKLF
d_gene: TRBD1; j_gene: TRBJ2-2; v_gene: TRBV7-9; CDR3aa: ASSLDRVFSAGELF